What follows are 32 T cell receptor beta chains derived from one specimen sequenced in a study of cytomegalovirus exposure and HLA in healthy donors. Method: immunoSEQ multiplex PCR; TCRdb's copy keeps in-frame clones and lacks some. The sample records about 100,000 clones, about 85% being singletons. The sample comprised PBMCs. The receptor set was obtained from a woman aged 18-29 years in good health and CMV-seronegative.

This clone was observed a few times. The chain carries TRBV6-5 and TRBJ2-1, with 10 bases matching TRBD1. With V trimmed by 4 bases and J by 10 bases, 1 base remained unmatched. Germline CDR1 reads MNHEY; CDR2 reads SVGAGI. This CDR3 is built from 12 residues. Written as DNA, the CDR3 is TGTGCCAGCAGTTGGACAGGGGGGGAGCAGTTCTTC. It encodes CASSWTGGEQFF.

This sequence joins TRBV9 and TRBJ2-3, with TRBD2 identical over 7 bases. V lost 3 bases and J lost 9; bases outside the gene matches: 7. The CDR3 contains 13 residues. Germline CDR1 SGDLS, CDR2 YYNGEE. The CDR3 sequence: CASSGGGLDTQYF. The DNA of the CDR3 is TGTGCCAGCAGCGGGGGGGGTCTTGACACGCAGTATTTT. The complete variable domain, with remaining parts taken from reference TRBV9 and TRBJ2-3, reads DSGVTQTPKHLITATGQRVTLRCSPRSGDLSVYWYQQSLDQGLQFLIQYYNGEERAKGNILERFSAQQFPDLHSELNLSSLELGDSALYFCASSGGGLDTQYFGPGTRLTVL.

The gene calls are TRBV7-9 and TRBJ2-6; a weak D match, TRBD2 (5 bases). V shed 1 base and J shed 4 bases, with 8 bases lying between them. The CDR3 consists of 15 residues. CDR1 is SEHNR and CDR2 is FQNEAQ in the germline V gene (reference sequence). The CDR3 nucleotides read TGTGCCAGCAGCTTAGGTCCGGGAGGGGCCAACGTCCTGACTTTC. It specifies CASSLGPGGANVLTF. The full variable domain, with the rest looked up from reference TRBV7-9 and TRBJ2-6, is DTGVSQNPRHKITKRGQNVTFRCDPISEHNRLYWYRQTLGQGPEFLTYFQNEAQLEKSRLLSDRFSAERPKGSFSTLEIQRTEQGDSAMYLCASSLGPGGANVLTFGAGSRLTVL.

This clone was counted once. This CDR3 is CASSLGGYYGYTF. The CDR3 DNA reads as TGTGCCAGCAGTTTAGGGGGGTACTATGGCTACACCTTC. The gene calls are TRBV28 and TRBJ1-2; weak D call: TRBD1 (5 bases). Germline CDR1 and CDR2: MDHEN and SYDVKM. The CDR3 loop spans 13 amino acids. The V end was cut by 2 bases, the J end by 3 bases, with 7 bases between.

The rearrangement joins TRBV9 to TRBJ2-7; perhaps TRBD2 as D (5 bases). CDR1 and CDR2 from the germline V gene are SGDLS and YYNGEE. The ends were cut back, 4 bases at V and 3 bases at J, with 17 bases in the middle. This CDR3 contains 15 residues. CDR3 sequence: CASSSSDSLYYEQYF. CDR3 coding DNA: TGTGCCAGCAGCTCCTCGGACTCACTCTACTACGAGCAGTACTTC.

The rearrangement uses TRBV10-3 and TRBJ2-1, with TRBD2 matching 12 bases. This CDR3 comprises 17 residues. The V gene's germline CDR1 is ENHRY and CDR2 SYGVKD. The junction had 11 bases not matched to a gene; V was cut back by 3 bases and J by 8 bases. The CDR3 is CAISDPHTTSGGDEQFF. CDR3 in DNA: TGTGCCATCAGTGACCCGCATACGACTAGCGGGGGAGATGAGCAGTTCTTC.

This chain links TRBV27 with TRBJ1-2; tentatively, D is TRBD1 (6 bases). This CDR3 region has 14 residues. Germline-derived CDR1 and CDR2 are MNHEY and SMNVEV (reference sequence). The V and J ends lost 4 bases and 7 bases respectively, with 16 bases between them. The CDR3 DNA reads TGTGCCAGCAGTTACGGGGCGACAGGTGGTGGCTACACCTTC. Its translation is CASSYGATGGGYTF.

This clone was recorded only once. This rearrangement joins TRBV4-1 to TRBJ2-7, with 10 bases aligning to TRBD2. The junction had 4 bases not matched to a gene; V was cut back by 5 bases and J by 3 bases. This CDR3 has 14 residues. The germline V gene encodes CDR1 MGHRA and CDR2 YSYEKL. This CDR3 is CASSFGLADYEQYF. Here the CDR3 DNA reads TGCGCCAGCAGCTTCGGACTAGCGGACTACGAGCAGTACTTC.

The rearrangement joins TRBV19 to TRBJ1-6; D may be TRBD1 (6 bases). The germline V gene encodes CDR1 LNHDA and CDR2 SQIVND (reference sequence). CDR3 length: 14 amino acids. The V gene lost 3 bases and the J gene lost 8 bases, with 11 bases spanning the gap. CDR3 DNA sequence: TGTGCCAGTAGTATCTGGACAGAGGATTCACCCCTCCACTTT. Protein sequence: CASSIWTEDSPLHF.

The V gene is TRBV19, the J gene TRBJ2-1, with D tentatively TRBD1 (5 bases). The CDR3 sequence is 12 residues long. CDR1 and CDR2 from the germline V gene are LNHDA and SQIVND (reference sequence). V dropped 7 bases and J dropped 6 bases, with 10 bases sitting between them. CDR3 in amino acids: CASNNRRNEQFF. The CDR3 coding sequence is TGTGCCAGTAATAACAGGCGCAATGAGCAGTTCTTC.

This clone has just a few counts. The chain couples TRBV2 to TRBJ1-5, with D unresolved. CDR3 size: 12 residues. Germline V gene sequence: CDR1 SNHLY, CDR2 FYNNEI. The V gene lost 5 bases and the J gene lost 4 bases, with 6 bases spanning the gap. CDR3 sequence reads: CASSSNNQPQHF. For the CDR3, the DNA is TGTGCCAGCAGTTCCAATAATCAGCCCCAGCATTTT.

The rearrangement uses TRBV13 and TRBJ1-1; unclear D gene. Germline CDR1 and CDR2: PRHDT and FYEKMQ (reference sequence). The CDR3 has 15 amino acids. V was shortened by 0 bases and J by 4 bases, with 12 bases between the two germline ends. CDR3 DNA: TGTGCCAGCAGCTTAGGAGCAGGTGCCTTCACTGAAGCTTTCTTT. This codes for CASSLGAGAFTEAFF.

The rearrangement uses TRBV5-6 and TRBJ2-1, with a possible D match to TRBD1 (5 bases). This CDR3 is built from 13 residues. CDR1 SGHDT and CDR2 YYEEEE come from the germline V gene. Trimming removed 0 bases at V and 15 bases at J, with 16 bases between. The CDR3 region has the DNA TGTGCCAGCAGCTTGGAGGGGTACCTTAGGGTGTTCTTC. As protein: CASSLEGYLRVFF.

The rearrangement joins TRBV7-9 to TRBJ2-1; 8 bases map to TRBD2. The CDR3 has 14 amino acids. Per germline, CDR1 SEHNR and CDR2 FQNEAQ (reference sequence). V dropped 6 bases and J dropped 5; count of bases not matched to a gene: 6. The CDR3 spells CASSRAGGHNEQFF. CDR3 bases: TGTGCCAGCAGTCGGGCGGGGGGACACAATGAGCAGTTCTTC. Complete variable domain (other parts from reference TRBV7-9 and TRBJ2-1): DTGVSQNPRHKITKRGQNVTFRCDPISEHNRLYWYRQTLGQGPEFLTYFQNEAQLEKSRLLSDRFSAERPKGSFSTLEIQRTEQGDSAMYLCASSRAGGHNEQFFGPGTRLTVL.

This clone was seen only once. V gene TRBV5-6 combines with J gene TRBJ2-7, with a tentative D call TRBD2 (5 bases). The CDR3 is 15 amino acids. V was trimmed by 5 bases and J by 4 bases, leaving 19 bases between them. From germline, CDR1 is SGHDT and CDR2 YYEEEE. The CDR3 DNA is TGTGCCAGCAGTTCCCTTCTGGATTCGGGATACGAGCAGTACTTC. As protein: CASSSLLDSGYEQYF.

V is TRBV6-1 and J is TRBJ2-6, with unresolved D. The CDR3 runs to 15 residues. Germline CDR1 MNHNS, CDR2 SASEGT. The ends were cut back, 7 bases at V and 0 bases at J, with 10 bases in the middle. The CDR3 loop reads CASNMADSGANVLTF. In nucleotides, the CDR3 is TGTGCCAGCAACATGGCAGACTCTGGGGCCAACGTCCTGACTTTC.

The J gene is TRBJ1-3, the V gene TRBV5-6; D perhaps matches TRBD1 (5 bases). Germline V gene lookup returns CDR1 SGHDT and CDR2 YYEEEE. Deletions cut 4 bases from V and 4 bases from J, with 9 bases between. This CDR3 comprises 13 residues. CDR3 sequence reads: CASSLWGGNTIYF. In nucleotides, the CDR3 is TGTGCCAGCAGCCTCTGGGGCGGAAACACCATATATTTT.

The chain uses TRBV4-1 and TRBJ2-7; TRBD1 matches at 8 bases. The CDR3 extends over 15 amino acids. CDR1 and CDR2 from the germline V gene are MGHRA and YSYEKL. J was trimmed by 2 bases and V by 4 bases; bases with no gene match: 7. DNA for the CDR3: TGCGCCAGCAGCCCTGCTCGACAGGGGACCTACGAGCAGTACTTC. It yields the protein CASSPARQGTYEQYF.

The gene calls are TRBV7-3 and TRBJ2-1, with 9 bases lining up with TRBD2. This CDR3 is built from 15 residues. With V trimmed by 3 bases and J by 7 bases, 7 bases remained unmatched. Per the germline V gene, CDR1 is SGHTA and CDR2 is FQGTGA. The CDR3 bases are TGTGCCAGCAGCTTTGCTAGCGGGGTGGGGAATGAGCAGTTCTTC. It is translated as CASSFASGVGNEQFF.

The V call is TRBV10-3, the J call TRBJ1-1; 8 bases match TRBD1. Germline V lookup: CDR1 ENHRY, CDR2 SYGVKD. There are 12 residues in the CDR3. The V and J ends lost 10 bases and 3 bases, in that order; junction bases with no gene match: 4. Written as DNA, the CDR3 is TGTGCCACATACAGGGGGGACACTGAAGCTTTCTTT. It specifies CATYRGDTEAFF.

For the CDR3, the DNA is TGCGCCAGCAGCTTGGTACAGGGGAACACAGATACGCAGTATTTT. Amino acids: CASSLVQGNTDTQYF. The rearrangement uses TRBV5-1 and TRBJ2-3, with 7 nucleotides matching TRBD1. The CDR3 loop spans 15 amino acids. V lost 0 bases and J lost 2; bases outside the gene matches: 3. Germline assignment: CDR1 SGHRS and CDR2 YFSETQ.

The chain combines TRBV19 with TRBJ1-4, with 9 bases matching TRBD1. Per the germline V gene, CDR1 is LNHDA and CDR2 is SQIVND (reference sequence). The CDR3 has 13 residues. The J segment lost 8 bases and the V segment lost 9 bases, leaving 7 bases of the junction unmatched. The CDR3 region has the DNA TGTGCCAGCGGGACAGGGCTATTCGAAAAACTGTTTTTT. Translated, it gives CASGTGLFEKLFF. The full variable domain, rest sourced from reference TRBV19 and TRBJ1-4, is DGGITQSPKYLFRKEGQNVTLSCEQNLNHDAMYWYRQDPGQGLRLIYYSQIVNDFQKGDIAEGYSVSREKKESFPLTVTSAQKNPTAFYLCASGTGLFEKLFFGSGTQLSVL.

The chain carries TRBV18 and TRBJ1-3; unclear D gene. From germline, CDR1 is KGHSH and CDR2 LQKENI. V shed 0 bases and J shed 0 bases, with 6 bases lying between them. The CDR3 extends over 15 amino acids. CDR3 protein: CASSPPGSSGNTIYF. The CDR3 region has the DNA TGTGCCAGCTCACCACCGGGCAGCTCTGGAAACACCATATATTTT. The full variable domain, in which reference TRBV18 and TRBJ1-3 provide the parts outside the CDR3, is NAGVMQNPRHLVRRRGQEARLRCSPMKGHSHVYWYRQLPEEGLKFMVYLQKENIIDESGMPKERFSAEFPKEGPSILRIQQVVRGDSAAYFCASSPPGSSGNTIYFGEGSWLTVV.

The chain recombines TRBV9 with TRBJ2-3; D might be TRBD2 (7 bases). The germline V gene encodes CDR1 SGDLS and CDR2 YYNGEE. The V gene lost 4 bases and the J gene lost 0 bases, with 15 bases spanning the gap. CDR3 length equals 16 residues. CDR3 coding DNA: TGTGCCAGCAGCTTCGTGGGGGGGGCTAGCACAGATACGCAGTATTTT. Its translation is CASSFVGGASTDTQYF.

The V and J genes are TRBV27 and TRBJ2-2; 7 bases are a match to TRBD1. Germline assignment: CDR1 MNHEY and CDR2 SMNVEV (reference sequence). Trimming removed 4 bases from V and 2 bases from J; junction bases left unmatched: 10. The CDR3 sequence is 17 residues long. CDR3 DNA: TGTGCCAGCAGTTATCGGACAGGCGTTCTAAACACCGGGGAGCTGTTTTTT. It translates to CASSYRTGVLNTGELFF.

The CDR3 DNA is TGTGCCAGCAGTTACTCTCGGGGCACTGAAGCTTTCTTT. Its translation: CASSYSRGTEAFF. The chain joins TRBV6-5 to TRBJ1-1; D not resolved. The CDR3 runs to 13 residues. The V end was cut by 0 bases, the J end by 4 bases, with 6 bases between. CDR1 MNHEY and CDR2 SVGAGI come from the germline V gene.

The chain is built from TRBV10-1 and TRBJ2-7, with D perhaps TRBD2 (5 bases). Germline CDR1 is WNHNN and CDR2 is SYGVQD (reference sequence). V lost 3 bases, J lost 1 base, and 10 bases lay in between. The CDR3 has 14 amino acids. The CDR3 nucleotides read TGCGCCAGCAGTGATGTAGGGAGATCCTACGAGCAGTACTTC. Protein: CASSDVGRSYEQYF.

The V call is TRBV7-8, the J call TRBJ2-3; TRBD2 matches 13 bases. Germline V gene data show CDR1 as SGHVS and CDR2 as FQNEAQ. Trimming cost V 5 bases and J 10 bases; bases outside gene matches: 12. This CDR3 is built from 16 residues. CDR3 bases: TGTGCCAGCAGCGACATACTAGCGGGGGGGCCGAGGCCGCAGTATTTT. Its protein is CASSDILAGGPRPQYF.

V usage is TRBV27 and J usage is TRBJ2-3; tentative D call: TRBD2 (5 bases). CDR1 is MNHEY, CDR2 SMNVEV, per germline (reference sequence). The CDR3 contains 13 residues. The germline V and J ends were trimmed by 6 bases and 4 bases, with 11 bases remaining between them. The CDR3 region is CASSPGGSDTQYF. Written as DNA, the CDR3 is TGTGCCAGCAGCCCCGGAGGCTCAGATACGCAGTATTTT.

This sequence joins TRBV27 and TRBJ2-2; 9 nucleotides align to TRBD2. The CDR3 totals 16 residues. CDR1 is MNHEY and CDR2 is SMNVEV in the germline V gene (reference sequence). V shed 3 bases, J shed 7 bases, and the junction held 9 bases outside the gene matches. The CDR3 DNA reads as TGTGCCAGCAGTTTCTACCAGCGGGGGGAGAACGGGGAGCTGTTTTTT. Its protein is CASSFYQRGENGELFF.

The V call is TRBV12-5, the J call TRBJ2-7; possible D gene TRBD1, 5 bases. The CDR3 is 15 residues long. Trimming took 3 bases from V and 3 from J, leaving 15 bases between them. CDR1 and CDR2 from the germline V gene are LGHNT and FRNRAP. The CDR3 coding sequence is TGTGCTAGTGGTTTCCTCAGGGAAGGAAACTACGAGCAGTACTTC. This sequence encodes CASGFLREGNYEQYF.

The V call is TRBV6-5, the J call TRBJ1-4; D call uncertain. The CDR3 length is 13 residues. Per the germline V gene, CDR1 is MNHEY and CDR2 is SVGAGI. The V gene lost 6 bases and the J gene lost 8 bases, with 13 bases spanning the gap. CDR3 residues: CASSPRLEEKLFF. The CDR3 DNA follows: TGTGCCAGCAGCCCGCGGTTGGAGGAAAAACTGTTTTTT.